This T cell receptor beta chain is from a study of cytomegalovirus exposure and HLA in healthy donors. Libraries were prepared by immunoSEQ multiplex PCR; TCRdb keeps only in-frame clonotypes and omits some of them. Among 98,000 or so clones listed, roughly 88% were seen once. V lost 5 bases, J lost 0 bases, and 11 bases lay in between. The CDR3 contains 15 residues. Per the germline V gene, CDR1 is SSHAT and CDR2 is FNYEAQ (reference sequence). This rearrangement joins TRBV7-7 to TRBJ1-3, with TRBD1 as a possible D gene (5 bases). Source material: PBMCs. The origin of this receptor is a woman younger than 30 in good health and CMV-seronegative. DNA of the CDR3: TGTGCCAGCAGCCTACGGGGGGGCTCTGGAAACACCATATATTTT. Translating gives CASSLRGGSGNTIYF.